In its sample, the clone carrying this T cell receptor (beta chain) was seen many times. Its antigen is not known. Every TCR beta cDNA library bore unique molecular identifiers. TCRdb fed the PCR reads into MiXCR, producing one record per CDR3 protein. The sample lists about 540,000 distinct CDR3 sequences; roughly 34% were seen once. This entry comes from a study of post-analysis software for immune sequencing data. Study in general: Relapsing-remitting, secondary progressive and progressive-relapsing multiple sclerosis courses were included. Points from the study as a whole: Controls had lower frequencies than patients of five TRBV segments, which included TRBV5-6, TRBV5-1 and TRBV20-1. The F measure placed samples prepared in the same batch into strongly shared clusters.

Germline CDR1 is DFQATT and CDR2 is SNEGSKA (reference sequence). The J segment lost 3 bases and the V segment lost 4 bases, leaving 4 bases of the junction unmatched. The CDR3 is 14 residues long. The TCR comes from a girl aged 2-17 years with multiple sclerosis. The gene calls are TRBV20-1 and TRBJ2-5; 11 bases are a match to TRBD1. What was sequenced was blood. The CDR3 DNA is TGCAGTGCTACCGGACAGGGGGCAGAAGAGACCCAGTACTTC. Its protein is CSATGQGAEETQYF.